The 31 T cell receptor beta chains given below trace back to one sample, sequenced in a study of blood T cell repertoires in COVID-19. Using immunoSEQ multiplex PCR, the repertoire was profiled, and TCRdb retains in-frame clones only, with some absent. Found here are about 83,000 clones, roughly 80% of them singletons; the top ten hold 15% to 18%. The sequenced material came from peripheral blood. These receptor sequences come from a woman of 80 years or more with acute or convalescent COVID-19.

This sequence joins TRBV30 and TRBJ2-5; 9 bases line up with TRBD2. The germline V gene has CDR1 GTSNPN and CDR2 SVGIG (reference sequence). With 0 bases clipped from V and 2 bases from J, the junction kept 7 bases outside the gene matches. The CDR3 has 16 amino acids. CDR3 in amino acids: CAWSVPTTSGQETQYF. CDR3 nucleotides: TGTGCCTGGAGTGTACCCACTACTAGCGGGCAAGAGACCCAGTACTTC. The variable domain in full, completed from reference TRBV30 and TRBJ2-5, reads SQTIHQWPATLVQPVGSPLSLECTVEGTSNPNLYWYRQAAGRGLQLLFYSVGIGQISSEVPQNLSASRPQDRQFILSSKKLLLSDSGFYLCAWSVPTTSGQETQYFGPGTRLLVL.

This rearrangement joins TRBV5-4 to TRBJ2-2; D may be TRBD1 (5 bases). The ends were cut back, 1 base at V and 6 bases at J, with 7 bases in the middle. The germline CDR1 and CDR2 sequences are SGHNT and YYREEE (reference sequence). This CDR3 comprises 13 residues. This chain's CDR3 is CASSLQGAGELFF. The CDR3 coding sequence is TGTGCCAGCAGCTTGCAGGGTGCCGGGGAGCTGTTTTTT.

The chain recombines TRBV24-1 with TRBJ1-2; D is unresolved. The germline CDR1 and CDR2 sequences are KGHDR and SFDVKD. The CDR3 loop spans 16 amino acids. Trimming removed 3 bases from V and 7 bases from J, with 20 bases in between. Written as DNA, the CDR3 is TGTGCCACCAGTGATCCGACACATTCAGGTAGTAGTGGCTACACCTTC. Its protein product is CATSDPTHSGSSGYTF.

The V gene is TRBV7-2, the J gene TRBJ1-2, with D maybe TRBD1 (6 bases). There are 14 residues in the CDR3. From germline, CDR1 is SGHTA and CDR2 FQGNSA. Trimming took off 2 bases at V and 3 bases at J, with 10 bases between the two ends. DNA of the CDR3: TGTGCCAGCAGCTTACGAAGGACAGACTATGGCTACACCTTC. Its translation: CASSLRRTDYGYTF.

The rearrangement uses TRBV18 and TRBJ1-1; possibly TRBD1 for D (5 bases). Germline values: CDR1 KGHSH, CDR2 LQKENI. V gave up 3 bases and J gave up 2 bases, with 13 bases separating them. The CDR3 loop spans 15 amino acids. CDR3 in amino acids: CASSPPGGVNTEAFF. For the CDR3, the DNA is TGTGCCAGCTCACCCCCGGGGGGGGTCAACACTGAAGCTTTCTTT.

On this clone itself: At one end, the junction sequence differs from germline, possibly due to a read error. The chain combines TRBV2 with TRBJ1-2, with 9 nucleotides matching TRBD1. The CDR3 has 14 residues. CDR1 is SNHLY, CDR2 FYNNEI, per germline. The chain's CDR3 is CASSGTGVTDGYTF. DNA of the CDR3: TGTGCCAGCAGTGGGACAGGGGTTACGGATGGGTACACCTTC.

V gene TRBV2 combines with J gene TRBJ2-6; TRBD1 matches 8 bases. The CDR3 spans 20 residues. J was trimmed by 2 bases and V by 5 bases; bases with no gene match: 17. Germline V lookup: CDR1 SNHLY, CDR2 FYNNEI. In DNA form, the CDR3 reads TGTGCCAGCAGTCGACCCTCGACAGGGGAGCTTGGGGCTGGGGCCAACGTCCTGACTTTC. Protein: CASSRPSTGELGAGANVLTF.

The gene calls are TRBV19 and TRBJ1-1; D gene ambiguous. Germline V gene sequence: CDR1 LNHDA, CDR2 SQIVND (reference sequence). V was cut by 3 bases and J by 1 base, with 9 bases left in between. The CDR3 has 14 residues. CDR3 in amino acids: CASSIFAGNTEAFF. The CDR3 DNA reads TGTGCCAGTAGTATCTTCGCGGGGAACACTGAAGCTTTCTTT.

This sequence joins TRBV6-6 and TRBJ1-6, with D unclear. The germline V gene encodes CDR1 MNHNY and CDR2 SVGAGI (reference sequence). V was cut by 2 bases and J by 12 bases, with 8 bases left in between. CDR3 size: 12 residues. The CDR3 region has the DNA TGTGCCAGCAGTTACGACTACGGACCCCTCCACTTT. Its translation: CASSYDYGPLHF.

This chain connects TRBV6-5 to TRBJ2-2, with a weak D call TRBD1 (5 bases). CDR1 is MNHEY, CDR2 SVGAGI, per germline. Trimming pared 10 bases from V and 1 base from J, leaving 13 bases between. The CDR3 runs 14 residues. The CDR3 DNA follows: TGTGCCATCTCCAGGGCCTTGAACACCGGGGAGCTGTTTTTT. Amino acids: CAISRALNTGELFF.

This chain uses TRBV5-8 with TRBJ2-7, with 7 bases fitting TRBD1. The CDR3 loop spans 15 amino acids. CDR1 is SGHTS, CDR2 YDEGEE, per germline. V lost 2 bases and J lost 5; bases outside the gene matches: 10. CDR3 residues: CASSFSPDRSNEQYF. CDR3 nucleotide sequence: TGTGCCAGCAGCTTTTCCCCGGACAGGAGCAACGAGCAGTACTTC.

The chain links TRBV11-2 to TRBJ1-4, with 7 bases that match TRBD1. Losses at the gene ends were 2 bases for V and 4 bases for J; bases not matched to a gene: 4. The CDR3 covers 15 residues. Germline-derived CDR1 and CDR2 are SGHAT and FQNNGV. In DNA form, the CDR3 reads TGTGCCAGCAGCTTAAGGGGACAGCATAATGAAAAACTGTTTTTT. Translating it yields CASSLRGQHNEKLFF.

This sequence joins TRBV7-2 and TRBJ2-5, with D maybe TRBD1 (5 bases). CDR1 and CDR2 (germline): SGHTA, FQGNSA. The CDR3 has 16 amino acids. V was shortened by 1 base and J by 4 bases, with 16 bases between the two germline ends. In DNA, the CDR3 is TGTGCCAGCAGCTTAGGCCGGACAACCTGGGGAGAGACCCAGTACTTC. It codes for CASSLGRTTWGETQYF.

The CDR3 DNA is TGTGCCAGCAGCTTTTATCGGCGGGACCCCCGGAATGAGCAGTTCTTC. It specifies CASSFYRRDPRNEQFF. The rearrangement uses TRBV7-2 and TRBJ2-1; D perhaps matches TRBD2 (6 bases). V was pared by 3 bases and J by 7 bases, with 19 bases between. Per the germline V gene, CDR1 is SGHTA and CDR2 is FQGNSA. The CDR3 is 16 amino acids.

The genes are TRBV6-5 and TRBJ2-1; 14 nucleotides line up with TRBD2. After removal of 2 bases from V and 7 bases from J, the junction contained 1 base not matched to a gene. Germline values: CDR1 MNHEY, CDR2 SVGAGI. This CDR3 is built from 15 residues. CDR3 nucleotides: TGTGCCAGCAGTTACGGACTAGCGGGGGGAAATGAGCAGTTCTTC. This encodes CASSYGLAGGNEQFF.

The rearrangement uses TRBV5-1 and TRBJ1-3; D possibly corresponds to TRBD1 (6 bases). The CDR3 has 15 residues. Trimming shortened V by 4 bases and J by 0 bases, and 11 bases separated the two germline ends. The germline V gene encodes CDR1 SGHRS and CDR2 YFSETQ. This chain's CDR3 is CASSPGQSSGNTIYF. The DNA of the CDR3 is TGCGCCAGCAGCCCTGGACAGAGCTCTGGAAACACCATATATTTT.

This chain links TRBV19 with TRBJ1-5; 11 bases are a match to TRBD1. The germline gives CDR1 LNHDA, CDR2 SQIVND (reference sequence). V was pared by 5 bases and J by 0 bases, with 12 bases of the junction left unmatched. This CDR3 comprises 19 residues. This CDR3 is CASSPRVRDRGYSNQPQHF. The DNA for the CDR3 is TGTGCCAGTAGTCCCCGGGTCAGGGACAGGGGGTATAGCAATCAGCCCCAGCATTTT.

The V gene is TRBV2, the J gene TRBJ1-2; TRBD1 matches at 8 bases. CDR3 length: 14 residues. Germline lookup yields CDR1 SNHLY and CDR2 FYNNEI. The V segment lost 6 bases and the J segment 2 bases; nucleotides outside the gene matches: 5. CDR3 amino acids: CASSDRGGNYGYTF. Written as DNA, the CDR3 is TGTGCCAGCAGCGACAGGGGTGGAAACTATGGCTACACCTTC.

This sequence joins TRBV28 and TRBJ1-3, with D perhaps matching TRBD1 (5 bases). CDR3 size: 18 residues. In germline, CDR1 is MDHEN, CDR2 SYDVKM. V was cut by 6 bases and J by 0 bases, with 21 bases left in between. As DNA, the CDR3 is TGTGCCAGCAGCCCCTCATTCTTAGTCGGGGGCTCTGGAAACACCATATATTTT. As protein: CASSPSFLVGGSGNTIYF.

The CDR3 reads CASSLDRVNGYTF. The CDR3 DNA is TGTGCCAGCAGCTTAGACAGGGTGAATGGCTACACCTTC. The chain uses TRBV7-2 and TRBJ1-2, with D possibly TRBD1 on 6 matching bases. The V end lost 1 base, the J end lost 6 bases, and 9 bases lay between the germline ends. The CDR3 runs to 13 residues. Germline CDR1 and CDR2: SGHTA and FQGNSA.

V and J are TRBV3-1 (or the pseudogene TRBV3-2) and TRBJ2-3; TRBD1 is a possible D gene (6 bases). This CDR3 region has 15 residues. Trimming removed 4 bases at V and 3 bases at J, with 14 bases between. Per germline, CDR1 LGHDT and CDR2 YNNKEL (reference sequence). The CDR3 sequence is CASSLDRHRTDTQYF. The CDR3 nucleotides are TGTGCCAGCAGCCTCGACAGGCATAGGACAGATACGCAGTATTTT.

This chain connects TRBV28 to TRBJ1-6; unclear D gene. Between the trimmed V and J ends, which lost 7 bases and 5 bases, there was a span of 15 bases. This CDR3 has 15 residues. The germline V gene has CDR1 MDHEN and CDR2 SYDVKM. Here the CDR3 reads CASTSREGDNSPLHF. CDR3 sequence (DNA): TGTGCCAGCACCAGCCGAGAAGGAGATAATTCACCCCTCCACTTT.

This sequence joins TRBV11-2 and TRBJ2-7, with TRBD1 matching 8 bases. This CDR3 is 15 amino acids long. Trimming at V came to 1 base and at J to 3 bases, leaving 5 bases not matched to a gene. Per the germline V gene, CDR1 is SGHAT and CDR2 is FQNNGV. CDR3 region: CASSLGTGQVYEQYF. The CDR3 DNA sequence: TGTGCCAGCAGCTTAGGGACAGGGCAAGTCTACGAGCAGTACTTC. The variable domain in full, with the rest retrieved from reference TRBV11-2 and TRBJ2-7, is EAGVAQSPRYKIIEKRQSVAFWCNPISGHATLYWYQQILGQGPKLLIQFQNNGVVDDSQLPKDRFSAERLKGVDSTLKIQPAKLEDSAVYLCASSLGTGQVYEQYFGPGTRLTVT.

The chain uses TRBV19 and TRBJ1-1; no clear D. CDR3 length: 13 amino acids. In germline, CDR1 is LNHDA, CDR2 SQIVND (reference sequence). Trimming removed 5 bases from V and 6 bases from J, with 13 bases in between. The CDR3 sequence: CASSGELVPEAFF. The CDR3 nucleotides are TGTGCCAGTAGTGGGGAGTTGGTGCCTGAAGCTTTCTTT. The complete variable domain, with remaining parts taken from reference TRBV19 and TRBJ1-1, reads DGGITQSPKYLFRKEGQNVTLSCEQNLNHDAMYWYRQDPGQGLRLIYYSQIVNDFQKGDIAEGYSVSREKKESFPLTVTSAQKNPTAFYLCASSGELVPEAFFGQGTRLTVV.

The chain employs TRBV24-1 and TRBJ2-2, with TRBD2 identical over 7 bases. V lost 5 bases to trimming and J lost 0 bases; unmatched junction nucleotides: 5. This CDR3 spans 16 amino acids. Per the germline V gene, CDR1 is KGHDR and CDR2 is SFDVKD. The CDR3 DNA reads TGTGCCACCAGTGGTGCCGGGACTACGAACACCGGGGAGCTGTTTTTT. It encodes CATSGAGTTNTGELFF.

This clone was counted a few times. The DNA for the CDR3 is TGCGCCAGCAGCCAAGAACGGTCGCGGGGGGGCCGGTACGAGCAGTACTTC. Protein: CASSQERSRGGRYEQYF. The chain has TRBV4-1 and TRBJ2-7; 9 nucleotides align to TRBD2. Germline trimming cut 0 bases from V and 4 bases from J; bases unmatched to any gene: 10. Germline values: CDR1 MGHRA, CDR2 YSYEKL. This CDR3 has 17 amino acids.

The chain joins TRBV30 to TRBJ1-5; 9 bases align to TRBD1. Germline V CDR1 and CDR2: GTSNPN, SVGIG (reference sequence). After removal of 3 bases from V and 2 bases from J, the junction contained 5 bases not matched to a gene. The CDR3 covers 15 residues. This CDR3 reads CAWSTQGAGNQPQHF. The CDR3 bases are TGTGCCTGGAGCACACAGGGGGCCGGCAATCAGCCCCAGCATTTT. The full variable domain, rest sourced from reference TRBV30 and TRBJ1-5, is SQTIHQWPATLVQPVGSPLSLECTVEGTSNPNLYWYRQAAGRGLQLLFYSVGIGQISSEVPQNLSASRPQDRQFILSSKKLLLSDSGFYLCAWSTQGAGNQPQHFGDGTRLSIL.

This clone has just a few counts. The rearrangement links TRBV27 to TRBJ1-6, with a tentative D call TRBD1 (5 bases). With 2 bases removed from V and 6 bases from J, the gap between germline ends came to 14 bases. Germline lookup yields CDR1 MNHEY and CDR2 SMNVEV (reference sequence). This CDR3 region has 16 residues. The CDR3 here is CASSLPQGVGNSPLHF. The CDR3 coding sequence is TGTGCCAGCAGTTTACCCCAGGGTGTGGGTAATTCACCCCTCCACTTT.

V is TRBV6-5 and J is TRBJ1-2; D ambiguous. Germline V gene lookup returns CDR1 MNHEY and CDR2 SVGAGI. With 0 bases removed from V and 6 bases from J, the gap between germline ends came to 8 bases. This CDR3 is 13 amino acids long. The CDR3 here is CASSYSTRDGYTF. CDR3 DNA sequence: TGTGCCAGCAGTTACTCGACTAGGGATGGCTACACCTTC.

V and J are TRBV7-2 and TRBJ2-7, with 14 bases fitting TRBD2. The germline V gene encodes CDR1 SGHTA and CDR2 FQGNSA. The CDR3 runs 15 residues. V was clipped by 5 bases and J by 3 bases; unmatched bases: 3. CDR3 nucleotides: TGTGCCAGCAGCGGGACTAGCGGGGGCGTCTACGAGCAGTACTTC. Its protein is CASSGTSGGVYEQYF.

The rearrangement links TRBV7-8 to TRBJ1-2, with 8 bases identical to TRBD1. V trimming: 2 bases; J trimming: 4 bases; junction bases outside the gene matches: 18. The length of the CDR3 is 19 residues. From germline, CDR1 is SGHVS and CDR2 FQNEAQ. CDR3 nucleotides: TGTGCCAGCAGCTTATCAGGGGGCACCCTTAGTAGATCACGCTATGGCTACACCTTC. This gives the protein CASSLSGGTLSRSRYGYTF.